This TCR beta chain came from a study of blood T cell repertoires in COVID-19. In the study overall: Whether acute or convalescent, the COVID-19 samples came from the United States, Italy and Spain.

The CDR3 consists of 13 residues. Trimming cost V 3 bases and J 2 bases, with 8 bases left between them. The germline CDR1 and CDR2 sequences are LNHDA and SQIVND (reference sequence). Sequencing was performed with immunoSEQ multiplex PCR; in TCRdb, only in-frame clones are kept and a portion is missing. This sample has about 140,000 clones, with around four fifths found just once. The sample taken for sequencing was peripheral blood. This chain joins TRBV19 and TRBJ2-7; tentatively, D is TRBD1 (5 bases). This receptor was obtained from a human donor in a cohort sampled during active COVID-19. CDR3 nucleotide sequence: TGTGCCAGTAGTATTGACAGAACCTACGAGCAGTACTTC. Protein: CASSIDRTYEQYF.